The 27 T cell receptor beta chains in this list originate from one sample, sequenced in a study of cytomegalovirus exposure and HLA in healthy donors. Primers for the PCR totalled 60 Vbeta and 13 Jbeta. Sequenced by immunoSEQ multiplex PCR; TCRdb stores in-frame clones only, minus some. Of 200,000 to 250,000 clones detected, 65% to 85% appear once; the ten largest clones hold roughly 0.71%. The sample was PBMCs. Source of these receptors: a boy aged 2 to 10 in good health and CMV-seronegative.

The table lists this clone with a count of one. The chain carries TRBV11-3 and TRBJ2-2; maybe TRBD1 (6 bases). Per the germline V gene, CDR1 is SGHNT and CDR2 is YENEEA. Trimming pared 4 bases from V and 2 bases from J, leaving 8 bases between. The CDR3 spans 14 residues. The CDR3 spells CASSWTENTGELFF. DNA of the CDR3: TGTGCCAGCAGCTGGACAGAAAACACCGGGGAGCTGTTTTTT. The full variable domain, in which reference TRBV11-3 and TRBJ2-2 provide the parts outside the CDR3, is EAGVVQSPRYKIIEKKQPVAFWCNPISGHNTLYWYLQNLGQGPELLIRYENEEAVDDSQLPKDRFSAERLKGVDSTLKIQPAELGDSAVYLCASSWTENTGELFFGEGSRLTVL.

This chain joins TRBV19 and TRBJ2-1, with 11 nucleotides matching TRBD2. V lost 3 bases, J lost 4 bases, and 2 bases stayed unmatched. Germline assignment: CDR1 LNHDA and CDR2 SQIVND (reference sequence). CDR3 length: 15 amino acids. The CDR3: CASSMSSGGYNEQFF. For the CDR3, the DNA is TGTGCCAGTAGTATGTCTAGCGGGGGGTACAATGAGCAGTTCTTC. The entire variable domain, with the rest obtained from reference TRBV19 and TRBJ2-1, is as follows: DGGITQSPKYLFRKEGQNVTLSCEQNLNHDAMYWYRQDPGQGLRLIYYSQIVNDFQKGDIAEGYSVSREKKESFPLTVTSAQKNPTAFYLCASSMSSGGYNEQFFGPGTRLTVL.

In this sample, this clone turned up a few times. The chain employs TRBV19 and TRBJ2-5, with 8 bases lining up with TRBD2. CDR1 and CDR2 from the germline V gene are LNHDA and SQIVND (reference sequence). The CDR3 runs to 14 residues. V lost 7 bases and J lost 4; bases outside the gene matches: 8. CDR3 in DNA: TGTGCCAGTATGGACGGGGGGGCCGGAGAGACCCAGTACTTC. Translating it yields CASMDGGAGETQYF. The full variable domain, its missing parts supplied by reference TRBV19 and TRBJ2-5, is DGGITQSPKYLFRKEGQNVTLSCEQNLNHDAMYWYRQDPGQGLRLIYYSQIVNDFQKGDIAEGYSVSREKKESFPLTVTSAQKNPTAFYLCASMDGGAGETQYFGPGTRLLVL.

This chain uses TRBV18 with TRBJ2-1; 11 positions agree with TRBD2. The CDR3 has 15 amino acids. CDR1 KGHSH and CDR2 LQKENI come from the germline V gene. J gave up 5 bases and V 9 bases, and 9 bases lay outside the gene matches. Here the CDR3 DNA reads TGTGCCAGTAACAAGGGGACTAGCGGACACAATGAGCAGTTCTTC. This gives the protein CASNKGTSGHNEQFF.

The chain recombines TRBV20-1 with TRBJ2-1, with D unresolved. The CDR3 consists of 11 residues. V was trimmed by 2 bases and J by 9 bases, leaving 8 bases between them. The germline V gene has CDR1 DFQATT and CDR2 SNEGSKA (reference sequence). The CDR3 bases are TGCAGTGCTAGAAGCCCCGGTGAGCAGTTCTTC. Amino acids: CSARSPGEQFF.

The V call is TRBV29-1, the J call TRBJ2-7, with a weak D call TRBD2 (5 bases). Germline loops: CDR1 SQVTM, CDR2 ANQGSEA. Deletions cut 6 bases from V and 5 bases from J, with 17 bases between. The CDR3 spans 13 residues. The CDR3 protein is CSVGRGSDHEQYF. In DNA form, the CDR3 reads TGCAGCGTGGGCCGGGGATCGGACCACGAGCAGTACTTC.

The rearrangement joins TRBV5-1 to TRBJ2-3; D possibly corresponds to TRBD2 (6 bases). CDR1 is SGHRS, CDR2 YFSETQ, per germline. The CDR3 length is 15 residues. V was pared by 0 bases and J by 3 bases, with 11 bases between. CDR3 bases: TGCGCCAGCAGCTTGGAACTAGCAGGAACAGATACGCAGTATTTT. Translating gives CASSLELAGTDTQYF.

This chain uses TRBV30 with TRBJ1-1; D remains ambiguous. Looked up from germline, CDR1 is GTSNPN and CDR2 is SVGIG (reference sequence). V gave up 3 bases and J gave up 2 bases, with 7 bases separating them. The CDR3 length is 12 residues. For the CDR3, the DNA is TGTGCCTGGAGCCTATCCAACACTGAAGCTTTCTTT. The encoded protein is CAWSLSNTEAFF.

A word on this clone: An end of the junction does not agree with germline; a read error may underlie this. CDR3 protein: CAWGEGGNAEAFF. Written as DNA, the CDR3 is TGTGCCTGGGGGGAGGGCGGGAACGCTGAAGCTTTCTTT. V usage is TRBV30 and J usage is TRBJ1-1, with D unresolved. Germline V gives CDR1 GTSNPN, CDR2 SVGIG (reference sequence). This CDR3 has 13 residues.

This rearrangement joins TRBV10-1 to TRBJ2-3; 14 nucleotides match TRBD2. The J segment lost 2 bases and the V segment lost 2 bases, leaving 3 bases of the junction unmatched. Germline CDR1 reads WNHNN; CDR2 reads SYGVQD (reference sequence). This CDR3 is 17 amino acids long. The CDR3 sequence is CASSEGTSGSLTDTQYF. The DNA of the CDR3 is TGCGCCAGCAGTGAGGGGACTAGCGGGAGCCTCACAGATACGCAGTATTTT.

This chain links TRBV30 with TRBJ2-7; 13 positions match TRBD2. The CDR3 is 15 amino acids. CDR1 GTSNPN and CDR2 SVGIG come from the germline V gene (reference sequence). V lost 5 bases, J lost 4 bases, and 8 bases stayed unmatched. The CDR3 DNA follows: TGTGCCTGGGAGGTATGGGGACTAGCGGGATACGAGCAGTACTTC. Translation: CAWEVWGLAGYEQYF. Variable domain in full (rest from reference TRBV30 and TRBJ2-7): SQTIHQWPATLVQPVGSPLSLECTVEGTSNPNLYWYRQAAGRGLQLLFYSVGIGQISSEVPQNLSASRPQDRQFILSSKKLLLSDSGFYLCAWEVWGLAGYEQYFGPGTRLTVT.

The rearrangement joins TRBV10-2 to TRBJ2-2, with 9 bases that match TRBD2. The V gene end was trimmed by 8 bases and the J gene end by 6 bases; junction bases not matched to a gene: 10. This CDR3 is built from 15 residues. From germline, CDR1 is WSHSY and CDR2 SAAADI. CDR3 sequence reads: CASRSVRGGPGELFF. The CDR3, as DNA: TGCGCCAGCCGCTCGGTGCGGGGGGGCCCCGGGGAGCTGTTTTTT.

This chain connects TRBV2 to TRBJ2-1, with a tentative D call TRBD2 (5 bases). V lost 5 bases, J lost 3 bases, and 20 bases lay in between. The CDR3 is 17 amino acids. Germline V gene data show CDR1 as SNHLY and CDR2 as FYNNEI. CDR3 bases: TGTGCCAGCAGTTACCGTAGCGCGCATAACCTCTACAATGAGCAGTTCTTC. It specifies CASSYRSAHNLYNEQFF. Drawing the rest from reference TRBV2 and TRBJ2-1, the complete variable domain is EPEVTQTPSHQVTQMGQEVILRCVPISNHLYFYWYRQILGQKVEFLVSFYNNEISEKSEIFDDQFSVERPDGSNFTLKIRSTKLEDSAMYFCASSYRSAHNLYNEQFFGPGTRLTVL.

This chain links TRBV4-2 with TRBJ2-3; the D gene is possibly TRBD2 (5 bases). Trimming removed 4 bases at V and 2 bases at J, with 10 bases between. This CDR3 has 14 residues. Germline loops: CDR1 LGHNA, CDR2 YNFKEQ. CDR3 region: CASSPTGNTDTQYF. The CDR3 DNA is TGTGCCAGCAGCCCCACGGGGAACACAGATACGCAGTATTTT.

A word on this clone: Different DNA sequences within this sample yield the same CDR3. The chain joins TRBV5-4 to TRBJ2-1; D gene ambiguous. The CDR3 is made up of 12 amino acids. Germline V CDR1 and CDR2: SGHNT, YYREEE (reference sequence). V gave up 1 base and J gave up 7 bases, with 6 bases separating them. This CDR3 reads CASSLSSNEQFF. The CDR3 DNA reads as TGTGCCAGCAGCTTGTCCAGTAATGAGCAGTTCTTC.

The chain combines TRBV7-2 with TRBJ2-5, with 8 positions matching TRBD2. Trimming took 0 bases from V and 5 from J; bases not matched to a gene: 5. Germline CDR1 reads SGHTA; CDR2 reads FQGNSA. The CDR3 is made up of 15 amino acids. Here the CDR3 reads CASSLASGSEETQYF. The CDR3 nucleotides are TGTGCCAGCAGCTTAGCGAGCGGGAGTGAGGAGACCCAGTACTTC.

This clone was counted only a few times. V usage is TRBV2 and J usage is TRBJ1-6; D gene uncertain. The V gene's germline CDR1 is SNHLY and CDR2 FYNNEI. Trimming stripped 7 bases from V and 7 bases from J, with 14 bases between. The CDR3 covers 14 residues. CDR3 nucleotide sequence: TGTGCCAGCACAGGAAGGCGCTCCAATTCACCCCTCCACTTT. Its translation is CASTGRRSNSPLHF.

The chain employs TRBV30 and TRBJ1-2; possible D gene TRBD1, 6 bases. V lost 8 bases to trimming and J lost 4 bases, with 20 bases between them. The germline V gene encodes CDR1 GTSNPN and CDR2 SVGIG (reference sequence). The CDR3 is 14 residues long. CDR3 protein: CARLDRGAPYGYTF. CDR3 DNA: TGTGCCAGGTTAGACCGGGGGGCGCCCTATGGCTACACCTTC. Full variable domain (outside the CDR3, taken from reference TRBV30 and TRBJ1-2): SQTIHQWPATLVQPVGSPLSLECTVEGTSNPNLYWYRQAAGRGLQLLFYSVGIGQISSEVPQNLSASRPQDRQFILSSKKLLLSDSGFYLCARLDRGAPYGYTFGSGTRLTVV.

This clone was detected only a few times. CDR3 in DNA: TGTGCCAGCAGCCCATCAGGGGGCGGGTACACTGAAGCTTTCTTT. This codes for CASSPSGGGYTEAFF. The J gene is TRBJ1-1, the V gene TRBV11-3; 8 bases agree with TRBD1. V shed 5 bases and J 3 bases; nucleotides not matched to a gene: 8. CDR3 length: 15 residues. Per germline, CDR1 SGHNT and CDR2 YENEEA.

This chain uses TRBV11-1 with TRBJ1-1; D possibly corresponds to TRBD1 (5 bases). Trimming left V 3 bases short and J 1 base short, with 9 bases between. Germline V gives CDR1 SGHAT, CDR2 FQDESV (reference sequence). The CDR3 loop spans 14 amino acids. The CDR3: CASSLAGPNTEAFF. The CDR3 coding sequence is TGTGCCAGCAGCTTGGCGGGACCGAACACTGAAGCTTTCTTT.

V usage is TRBV7-9 and J usage is TRBJ2-5; the match to TRBD2 covers 13 bases. The CDR3 length is 17 residues. In germline, CDR1 is SEHNR, CDR2 FQNEAQ (reference sequence). V shed 3 bases and J 6 bases; nucleotides not matched to a gene: 10. The CDR3, as DNA: TGTGCCAGCAGCTTCCTTCAGGGACTAGCGGGATCTCAGACCCAGTACTTC. This sequence encodes CASSFLQGLAGSQTQYF. The full variable domain, completed using reference TRBV7-9 and TRBJ2-5, is DTGVSQNPRHKITKRGQNVTFRCDPISEHNRLYWYRQTLGQGPEFLTYFQNEAQLEKSRLLSDRFSAERPKGSFSTLEIQRTEQGDSAMYLCASSFLQGLAGSQTQYFGPGTRLLVL.

The gene calls are TRBV19 and TRBJ2-5, with 7 bases aligning to TRBD1. Trimming at V came to 6 bases and at J to 5 bases, leaving 12 bases not matched to a gene. The length of the CDR3 is 15 residues. Germline CDR1 LNHDA, CDR2 SQIVND (reference sequence). The CDR3 region is CASSLGQAVGETQYF. In DNA form, the CDR3 reads TGTGCCAGTAGCCTTGGACAGGCCGTTGGTGAGACCCAGTACTTC.

This clone was detected only a few times. The rearrangement uses TRBV4-1 and TRBJ1-6; weak D call: TRBD1 (6 bases). Trimming took off 11 bases at V and 8 bases at J, with 13 bases between the two ends. CDR1 and CDR2 from the germline V gene are MGHRA and YSYEKL. CDR3 size: 12 residues. The CDR3 here is CASGRGDSPLHF. The DNA for the CDR3 is TGCGCCTCTGGGAGGGGGGATTCACCCCTCCACTTT.

The chain couples TRBV7-2 to TRBJ1-1, with 7 bases that match TRBD1. Germline loops: CDR1 SGHTA, CDR2 FQGNSA. The CDR3 length is 15 residues. V was pared by 1 base and J by 1 base, with 3 bases of the junction left unmatched. The CDR3, as DNA: TGTGCCAGCAGCTTAGAGTGGACAGGGAACACTGAAGCTTTCTTT. It specifies CASSLEWTGNTEAFF.

This CDR3 reads CASSQWTSGGQDEQFF. CDR3 nucleotides: TGTGCCAGCAGCCAATGGACTAGCGGGGGTCAGGATGAGCAGTTCTTC. The rearrangement uses TRBV4-2 and TRBJ2-1; 13 positions agree with TRBD2. The CDR3 length is 16 residues. Per the germline V gene, CDR1 is LGHNA and CDR2 is YNFKEQ. Losses at the gene ends were 2 bases for V and 8 bases for J; bases not matched to a gene: 6.

The chain has TRBV19 and TRBJ1-1; 7 positions agree with TRBD1. CDR3 length: 15 amino acids. Germline V gene lookup returns CDR1 LNHDA and CDR2 SQIVND (reference sequence). The J segment lost 3 bases and the V segment lost 4 bases, leaving 8 bases of the junction unmatched. CDR3 nucleotides: TGTGCCAGTAGTACCACAGGGGTAGGTGACACTGAAGCTTTCTTT. Translating it yields CASSTTGVGDTEAFF.

This chain links TRBV10-2 with TRBJ2-3; 7 positions match TRBD2. V gave up 5 bases and J gave up 2 bases; unmatched junction bases: 7. Germline V gene lookup returns CDR1 WSHSY and CDR2 SAAADI. The CDR3 length is 15 residues. CDR3 sequence reads: CASSQLASNTDTQYF. CDR3 bases: TGCGCCAGCAGTCAACTAGCGTCAAACACAGATACGCAGTATTTT.